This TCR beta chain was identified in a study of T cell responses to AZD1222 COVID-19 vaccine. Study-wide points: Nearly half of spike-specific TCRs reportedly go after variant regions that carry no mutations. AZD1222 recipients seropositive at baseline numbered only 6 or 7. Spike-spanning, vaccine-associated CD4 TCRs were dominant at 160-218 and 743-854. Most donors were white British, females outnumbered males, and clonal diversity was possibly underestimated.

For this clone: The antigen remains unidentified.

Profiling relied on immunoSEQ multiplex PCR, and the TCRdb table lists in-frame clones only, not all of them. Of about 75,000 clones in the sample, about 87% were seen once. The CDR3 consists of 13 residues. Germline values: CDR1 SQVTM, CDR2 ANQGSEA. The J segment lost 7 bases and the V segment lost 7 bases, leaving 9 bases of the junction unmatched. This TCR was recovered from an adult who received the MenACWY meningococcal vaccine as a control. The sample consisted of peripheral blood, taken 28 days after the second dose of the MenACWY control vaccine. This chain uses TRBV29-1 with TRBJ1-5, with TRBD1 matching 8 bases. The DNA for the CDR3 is TGCAGCGCCGGACAGGGAAAAAACCAGCCCCAGCATTTT. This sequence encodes CSAGQGKNQPQHF.